A single sample gave rise to the 14 T cell receptor beta chains below, sequenced in a study of T cell changes during pregnancy in multiple sclerosis. Clones were sequenced by immunoSEQ multiplex PCR, and TCRdb holds only the in-frame ones, with some missing. Among around 60,000 clones listed, around 97% were seen once. The specimen was CD8+ T cells from peripheral blood mononuclear cells, collected after pregnancy. The origin of the receptors is a female donor with multiple sclerosis, enrolled in a pregnancy study.

There are a few counts of this clone. The rearrangement joins TRBV27 to TRBJ2-4; D may be TRBD2 (5 bases). This CDR3 is built from 13 residues. V was trimmed by 4 bases and J by 5 bases, leaving 9 bases between them. Germline lookup yields CDR1 MNHEY and CDR2 SMNVEV (reference sequence). In DNA form, the CDR3 reads TGTGCCAGCAGTTCGAGGGTTCAAAACATTCAGTACTTC. The encoded protein is CASSSRVQNIQYF.

The rearrangement links TRBV2 to TRBJ1-2, with a possible D match to TRBD1 (5 bases). Trimming removed 6 bases at V and 2 bases at J, with 7 bases between. The V gene's germline CDR1 is SNHLY and CDR2 FYNNEI. This CDR3 is built from 12 residues. CDR3 DNA sequence: TGTGCCAGCAGCGACAGCAACTATGGCTACACCTTC. Translated: CASSDSNYGYTF.

This chain links TRBV28 with TRBJ2-7, with 8 nucleotides matching TRBD1. CDR3 length equals 15 residues. J was trimmed by 2 bases and V by 4 bases; bases with no gene match: 7. In germline, CDR1 is MDHEN, CDR2 SYDVKM. The CDR3 loop reads CASSSTRDRPYEQYF. The CDR3 bases are TGTGCCAGCAGTTCAACCCGGGACAGGCCCTACGAGCAGTACTTC. Supplemented by reference TRBV28 and TRBJ2-7, the full variable domain reads DVKVTQSSRYLVKRTGEKVFLECVQDMDHENMFWYRQDPGLGLRLIYFSYDVKMKEKGDIPEGYSVSREKKERFSLILESASTNQTSMYLCASSSTRDRPYEQYFGPGTRLTVT.

This chain connects TRBV6-5 to TRBJ2-7; D uncertain. V lost 0 bases, J lost 1 base, and 10 bases lay in between. The length of the CDR3 is 15 residues. Looked up from germline, CDR1 is MNHEY and CDR2 is SVGAGI. Written as DNA, the CDR3 is TGTGCCAGCAGTTACTCGAACCGTGCGTCCTACGAGCAGTACTTC. It codes for CASSYSNRASYEQYF.

The chain joins TRBV7-9 to TRBJ2-7; possibly TRBD1 for D (5 bases). From germline, CDR1 is SEHNR and CDR2 FQNEAQ (reference sequence). CDR3 length: 13 residues. V lost 3 bases and J lost 3, with 9 bases in between. CDR3 sequence reads: CASSFGADYEQYF. For the CDR3, the DNA is TGTGCCAGCAGCTTTGGGGCGGACTACGAGCAGTACTTC.

The chain couples TRBV19 to TRBJ2-1; TRBD2 matches 9 bases. The CDR3 runs to 20 residues. The germline gives CDR1 LNHDA, CDR2 SQIVND (reference sequence). V lost 7 bases, J lost 7 bases, and 26 bases stayed unmatched. The chain's CDR3 is CASNRKGVVAGVRPGNEQFF. CDR3 in DNA: TGTGCCAGTAATCGAAAGGGGGTGGTAGCGGGAGTAAGACCTGGGAATGAGCAGTTCTTC. The variable domain in full, completed from reference TRBV19 and TRBJ2-1, reads DGGITQSPKYLFRKEGQNVTLSCEQNLNHDAMYWYRQDPGQGLRLIYYSQIVNDFQKGDIAEGYSVSREKKESFPLTVTSAQKNPTAFYLCASNRKGVVAGVRPGNEQFFGPGTRLTVL.

This chain uses TRBV2 with TRBJ2-1, with 9 bases that match TRBD2. The CDR3 runs to 13 residues. CDR1 and CDR2 from the germline V gene are SNHLY and FYNNEI. The V segment lost 8 bases and the J segment 16 bases; nucleotides outside the gene matches: 15. The CDR3 sequence: CASDSIAGAGEFF. The CDR3, as DNA: TGTGCCAGCGATTCCATAGCGGGAGCGGGGGAATTCTTC.

The chain is built from TRBV27 and TRBJ1-1; TRBD1 might be the D (5 bases). The ends were cut back, 0 bases at V and 3 bases at J, with 11 bases in the middle. Germline CDR1 MNHEY, CDR2 SMNVEV (reference sequence). This CDR3 contains 15 residues. The CDR3 region is CASSLSRGGYTEAFF. Written as DNA, the CDR3 is TGTGCCAGCAGTTTATCTAGGGGCGGATACACTGAAGCTTTCTTT.

The chain employs TRBV29-1 and TRBJ2-7, with D perhaps TRBD2 (6 bases). In germline, CDR1 is SQVTM, CDR2 ANQGSEA. Trimming left V 1 base short and J 2 bases short, with 18 bases between. This CDR3 is 16 amino acids long. CDR3 in DNA: TGCAGCGTTGAAGGGAGCGGGTCGGGATCTCCCTACGAGCAGTACTTC. As protein: CSVEGSGSGSPYEQYF.

This chain links TRBV19 with TRBJ1-5; D remains unclear. The CDR3 runs to 12 residues. V was shortened by 5 bases and J by 0 bases, with 2 bases between the two germline ends. Germline CDR1 and CDR2: LNHDA and SQIVND (reference sequence). CDR3 in amino acids: CASSYSNQPQHF. The CDR3 DNA sequence: TGTGCCAGTAGTTATAGCAATCAGCCCCAGCATTTT.

The chain combines TRBV6-6 with TRBJ1-1; the D gene is possibly TRBD1 (5 bases). The CDR3 spans 11 residues. Germline V CDR1 and CDR2: MNHNY, SVGAGI (reference sequence). V was pared by 10 bases and J by 9 bases, with 15 bases between. As DNA, the CDR3 is TGTGCCATCAGGGAGGGGCCTAAAGCTTTCTTT. Translation: CAIREGPKAFF.

J is TRBJ2-1 and V is TRBV7-2; 8 positions agree with TRBD2. The CDR3 length is 15 residues. The germline V gene encodes CDR1 SGHTA and CDR2 FQGNSA. After removal of 0 bases from V and 5 bases from J, the junction contained 3 bases not matched to a gene. Here the CDR3 DNA reads TGTGCCAGCAGCTTAGCGGGACTAGAGGACAATGAGCAGTTCTTC. Translating it yields CASSLAGLEDNEQFF.

The chain employs TRBV28 and TRBJ2-7; TRBD1 might be the D (5 bases). V lost 5 bases and J lost 2, with 13 bases in between. Germline-derived CDR1 and CDR2 are MDHEN and SYDVKM. CDR3 size: 14 residues. The CDR3 DNA follows: TGTGCCAGCAGTGCAGACAGAGTTACCTACGAGCAGTACTTC. It yields the protein CASSADRVTYEQYF.

The V and J genes are TRBV5-4 and TRBJ2-1; 11 bases fit TRBD2. The CDR3 extends over 15 amino acids. Trimming removed 2 bases from V and 6 bases from J; junction bases left unmatched: 4. Germline values: CDR1 SGHNT, CDR2 YYREEE (reference sequence). CDR3 sequence (DNA): TGTGCCAGCAGCTTACTAGCGGGAGATGGCAATGAGCAGTTCTTC. As protein: CASSLLAGDGNEQFF.